The 26 T cell receptor beta chains in this list originate from one sample, sequenced in a study of blood T cell repertoires in COVID-19. TCRdb's copy holds only in-frame clones and misses some; the assay was immunoSEQ multiplex PCR. There are 300,000 to 350,000 clones in the sample; 88% occur only once, and approximately 0.97% lies in the top ten. The sample comprised PBMCs or T cells enriched from blood (not recorded which). Receptor source: a woman under 40 who had been exposed to COVID-19.

The CDR3 sequence: CASSLGLAGGRGYNEQFF. DNA for the CDR3: TGTGCCAGCAGCTTGGGACTAGCGGGAGGTAGAGGGTACAATGAGCAGTTCTTC. The V gene is TRBV7-3, the J gene TRBJ2-1, with TRBD2 identical over 15 bases. Germline CDR1 reads SGHTA; CDR2 reads FQGTGA. J lost 4 bases, V lost 3 bases, and 7 bases had no gene match. This CDR3 spans 18 amino acids.

V and J are TRBV5-4 and TRBJ2-7; 7 bases are shared with TRBD2. CDR1 is SGHNT and CDR2 is YYREEE in the germline V gene (reference sequence). V gave up 4 bases and J gave up 4 bases; unmatched junction bases: 5. This CDR3 is 13 amino acids long. CDR3 bases: TGTGCCAGCAGCGGCGGGAGTATATACGAGCAGTACTTC. This encodes CASSGGSIYEQYF.

The chain carries TRBV7-9 and TRBJ2-3, with 7 bases matching TRBD2. After removal of 3 bases from V and 4 bases from J, the junction contained 7 bases not matched to a gene. Germline-derived CDR1 and CDR2 are SEHNR and FQNEAQ (reference sequence). The CDR3 loop spans 15 amino acids. The CDR3 sequence is CASSFTGGSPDTQYF. CDR3 sequence (DNA): TGTGCCAGCAGCTTCACGGGAGGATCCCCAGATACGCAGTATTTT.

The chain is built from TRBV7-8 and TRBJ2-7; D is perhaps TRBD1 (6 bases). Looked up from germline, CDR1 is SGHVS and CDR2 is FQNEAQ. This CDR3 has 13 residues. Deletions cut 5 bases from V and 6 bases from J, with 14 bases between. CDR3 region: CASSGRDTIEQYF. DNA of the CDR3: TGTGCCAGCAGCGGTCGGGACACTATCGAGCAGTACTTC. Combining the CDR3 with reference TRBV7-8 and TRBJ2-7 gives the whole variable domain GAGVSQSPRYKVAKRGQDVALRCDPISGHVSLFWYQQALGQGPEFLTYFQNEAQLDKSGLPSDRFFAERPEGSVSTLKIQRTQQEDSAVYLCASSGRDTIEQYFGPGTRLTVT.

In this sample, this clone turned up once. The chain has TRBV18 and TRBJ2-7; 10 bases are shared with TRBD2. The junction had 9 bases not matched to a gene; V was cut back by 8 bases and J by 2 bases. The germline V gene encodes CDR1 KGHSH and CDR2 LQKENI. There are 15 residues in the CDR3. The CDR3 sequence is CASALGTSDPYEQYF. The DNA of the CDR3 is TGTGCCAGCGCCCTTGGGACTAGCGATCCCTACGAGCAGTACTTC.

This clone was counted between two and nine times. This chain uses TRBV24-1 with TRBJ1-5; 7 bases are a match to TRBD1. The ends lost 4 bases at V and 4 bases at J; junction bases unmatched: 9. CDR1 and CDR2 (germline): KGHDR, SFDVKD. CDR3 length: 16 residues. CDR3 sequence (DNA): TGTGCCACCAGTGACCAAAGACAGGGACAAAATCAGCCCCAGCATTTT. Its protein is CATSDQRQGQNQPQHF.

In DNA form, the CDR3 reads TGTGCCAGTAGTATGTACACAGATACGCAGTATTTT. This codes for CASSMYTDTQYF. This chain links TRBV19 with TRBJ2-3; no definite D call. V lost 3 bases and J lost 2, with 3 bases in between. Germline CDR1 LNHDA, CDR2 SQIVND (reference sequence). This CDR3 has 12 amino acids.

The chain couples TRBV9 to TRBJ1-5, with 12 bases that match TRBD1. V gave up 4 bases and J gave up 4 bases; unmatched junction bases: 9. CDR3 size: 17 residues. CDR1 is SGDLS and CDR2 is YYNGEE in the germline V gene. The CDR3 DNA sequence: TGTGCCAGCAGCCTGGGACAGGGGGCCAGGTTGAATCAGCCCCAGCATTTT. Protein: CASSLGQGARLNQPQHF.

The CDR3 DNA reads TGTGCCAGCAGCCCCAATCAAGATTCGGCCCAGCATTTT. This encodes CASSPNQDSAQHF. The chain has TRBV2 and TRBJ1-5; D is uncertain. Trimming left V 6 bases short and J 11 bases short, with 17 bases between. The CDR3 loop spans 13 amino acids. Germline assignment: CDR1 SNHLY and CDR2 FYNNEI.

The chain is built from TRBV5-4 and TRBJ1-4; 8 bases are a match to TRBD1. From germline, CDR1 is SGHNT and CDR2 YYREEE (reference sequence). J was trimmed by 2 bases and V by 3 bases; bases with no gene match: 3. This CDR3 contains 15 residues. The DNA of the CDR3 is TGTGCCAGCAGCTCGGGACAGGCGACTAATGAAAAACTGTTTTTT. Its translation is CASSSGQATNEKLFF.

The rearrangement links TRBV19 to TRBJ2-1, with TRBD2 as a possible D gene (5 bases). V lost 11 bases to trimming and J lost 5 bases, with 13 bases between them. Looked up from germline, CDR1 is LNHDA and CDR2 is SQIVND (reference sequence). This CDR3 has 12 amino acids. The chain's CDR3 is CAAGLPHNEQFF. DNA for the CDR3: TGTGCCGCGGGTCTCCCCCACAATGAGCAGTTCTTC.

This clone has only a few counts. V gene TRBV6-1 combines with J gene TRBJ1-5, with D perhaps matching TRBD1 (5 bases). CDR1 and CDR2 (germline): MNHNS, SASEGT. This CDR3 comprises 14 residues. V lost 2 bases and J lost 4, with 9 bases in between. CDR3 protein: CASSEFPGNQPQHF. In nucleotides, the CDR3 is TGTGCCAGCAGTGAATTCCCAGGGAATCAGCCCCAGCATTTT.

The chain employs TRBV5-4 and TRBJ1-2; possibly TRBD1 for D (6 bases). V was pared by 4 bases and J by 5 bases, with 15 bases between. CDR1 and CDR2 from the germline V gene are SGHNT and YYREEE (reference sequence). The CDR3 is 14 amino acids. This CDR3 reads CASSLRQVGYGYTF. The CDR3 DNA follows: TGTGCCAGCAGCCTAAGACAGGTGGGGTATGGCTACACCTTC. Supplemented by reference TRBV5-4 and TRBJ1-2, the full variable domain reads ETGVTQSPTHLIKTRGQQVTLRCSSQSGHNTVSWYQQALGQGPQFIFQYYREEENGRGNFPPRFSGLQFPNYSSELNVNALELDDSALYLCASSLRQVGYGYTFGSGTRLTVV.

The chain is built from TRBV29-1 and TRBJ2-3, with TRBD1 identical over 8 bases. The CDR3 is made up of 15 amino acids. J gave up 2 bases and V 7 bases, and 11 bases lay outside the gene matches. The germline CDR1 and CDR2 sequences are SQVTM and ANQGSEA. DNA of the CDR3: TGCAGCGGGAACAGGGGGTGGGGGACCACAGATACGCAGTATTTT. Protein product: CSGNRGWGTTDTQYF.

The chain's CDR3 is CTSSRLLAEIISSYNEQFF. The CDR3 bases are TGCACCAGCAGCCGCCTACTAGCGGAGATAATTAGCTCCTACAATGAGCAGTTCTTC. This chain links TRBV1 with TRBJ2-1; TRBD2, as called in the table, went unchecked against the DNA. TRBV1 is a pseudogene segment. CDR3 length: 19 residues.

This clone was recorded only once. The genes are TRBV11-2 and TRBJ2-1; TRBD2 aligns across 10 bases. The CDR3 length is 16 residues. V lost 2 bases, J lost 7 bases, and 8 bases stayed unmatched. Germline CDR1 reads SGHAT; CDR2 reads FQNNGV. CDR3 in DNA: TGTGCCAGCAGCTTAAGCGGGAGGGGTCTTTTGAATGAGCAGTTCTTC. As protein: CASSLSGRGLLNEQFF.

The V and J genes are TRBV7-2 and TRBJ2-7; maybe TRBD1 (5 bases). Trimming stripped 5 bases from V and 1 base from J, with 12 bases between. The CDR3 totals 14 residues. The germline CDR1 and CDR2 sequences are SGHTA and FQGNSA. The CDR3 DNA sequence: TGTGCCAGCAGCGTCACAGGCGGTTCCTACGAGCAGTACTTC. Translated: CASSVTGGSYEQYF.

The chain carries TRBV19 and TRBJ1-2; 10 nucleotides match TRBD1. The CDR3 is made up of 15 amino acids. J was trimmed by 7 bases and V by 2 bases; bases with no gene match: 7. Per germline, CDR1 LNHDA and CDR2 SQIVND (reference sequence). CDR3 amino acids: CASSIPGQGLSGYTF. Written as DNA, the CDR3 is TGTGCCAGTAGTATACCGGGACAGGGGTTGAGTGGCTACACCTTC.

This clone was seen once. The V and J genes are TRBV29-1 and TRBJ2-2; possibly TRBD1 for D (6 bases). The germline V and J ends were trimmed by 4 bases and 0 bases, with 12 bases remaining between them. Germline-derived CDR1 and CDR2 are SQVTM and ANQGSEA. The CDR3 sequence is 15 residues long. CDR3: CSVGGLAPNTGELFF. In DNA, the CDR3 is TGCAGCGTTGGGGGGCTCGCCCCGAACACCGGGGAGCTGTTTTTT.

As regards this clone: The sample carries other DNA sequences with the same CDR3. The rearrangement uses TRBV18 and TRBJ1-5, with 7 nucleotides matching TRBD1. Trimming took 3 bases from V and 1 from J; bases not matched to a gene: 0. Germline V gene lookup returns CDR1 KGHSH and CDR2 LQKENI. The CDR3 contains 14 residues. CDR3 bases: TGTGCCAGCTCACCGGGACAGAGCAATCAGCCCCAGCATTTT. Amino acid sequence: CASSPGQSNQPQHF.

V gene TRBV5-1 combines with J gene TRBJ2-1; 8 bases agree with TRBD2. The CDR3 runs 17 residues. Germline loops: CDR1 SGHRS, CDR2 YFSETQ. J gave up 7 bases and V 4 bases, and 16 bases lay outside the gene matches. The CDR3 coding sequence is TGCGCCAGCAGCACAAGTAGCTCGCGGACTAGCATGAATGAGCAGTTCTTC. Translating it yields CASSTSSSRTSMNEQFF.

The chain is built from TRBV9 and TRBJ2-7, with a weak D call TRBD1 (5 bases). The germline V and J ends were trimmed by 4 bases and 3 bases, with 14 bases remaining between them. This CDR3 region has 14 residues. CDR1 SGDLS and CDR2 YYNGEE come from the germline V gene. In nucleotides, the CDR3 is TGTGCCAGCAGCCCTTCGACAGCCAACTACGAGCAGTACTTC. Protein: CASSPSTANYEQYF.

V gene TRBV12-3 or TRBV12-4 combines with J gene TRBJ1-2, with D possibly matching TRBD1 (6 bases). The length of the CDR3 is 12 residues. Between the trimmed V and J ends, which lost 6 bases and 8 bases, there was a span of 13 bases. CDR3: CASRPGTWGYTF. CDR3 sequence (DNA): TGTGCCAGCAGGCCCGGGACATGGGGCTACACCTTC.

The DNA for the CDR3 is TGTGCCAGCAGCTTAGAAAGCCCGGGACTAGCGGCGAACACCGGGGAGCTGTTTTTT. It codes for CASSLESPGLAANTGELFF. The chain has TRBV7-9 and TRBJ2-2; 11 bases map to TRBD2. CDR1 is SEHNR, CDR2 FQNEAQ, per germline (reference sequence). The trim removed 1 base at V and 0 bases at J, leaving 7 bases unmatched. The CDR3 contains 19 residues.

This clone was seen a handful of times. V is TRBV7-6 and J is TRBJ2-5, with a tentative D call TRBD2 (6 bases). V was cut by 3 bases and J by 6 bases, with 11 bases left in between. The CDR3 has 13 amino acids. Germline V gives CDR1 SGHVS, CDR2 FNYEAQ. The CDR3 reads CASSFSGEKTQYF. The CDR3 nucleotides read TGTGCCAGCAGCTTTAGCGGCGAAAAGACCCAGTACTTC.

This chain uses TRBV19 with TRBJ1-5; 8 bases line up with TRBD1. This CDR3 region has 16 residues. With V trimmed by 5 bases and J by 4 bases, 10 bases remained unmatched. Germline V gene data show CDR1 as LNHDA and CDR2 as SQIVND (reference sequence). Here the CDR3 DNA reads TGTGCCAGTAGTGTCCGGGACAGGCCTATTAATCAGCCCCAGCATTTT. Translated, it gives CASSVRDRPINQPQHF. The full variable domain, rest sourced from reference TRBV19 and TRBJ1-5, is DGGITQSPKYLFRKEGQNVTLSCEQNLNHDAMYWYRQDPGQGLRLIYYSQIVNDFQKGDIAEGYSVSREKKESFPLTVTSAQKNPTAFYLCASSVRDRPINQPQHFGDGTRLSIL.